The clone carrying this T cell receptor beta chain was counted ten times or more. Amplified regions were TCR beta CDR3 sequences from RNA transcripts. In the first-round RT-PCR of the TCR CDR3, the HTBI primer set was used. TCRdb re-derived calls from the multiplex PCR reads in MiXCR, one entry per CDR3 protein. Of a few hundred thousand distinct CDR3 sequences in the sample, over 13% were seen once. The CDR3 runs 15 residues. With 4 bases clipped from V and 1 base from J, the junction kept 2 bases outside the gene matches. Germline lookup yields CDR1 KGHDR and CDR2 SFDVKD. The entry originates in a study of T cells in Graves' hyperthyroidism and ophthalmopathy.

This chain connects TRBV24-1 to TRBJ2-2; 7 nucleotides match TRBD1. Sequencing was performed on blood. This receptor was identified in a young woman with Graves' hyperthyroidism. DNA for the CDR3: TGTGCCACCAGTGACTGGGACAGGAACACCGGGGAGCTGTTTTTT. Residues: CATSDWDRNTGELFF.